This T cell receptor beta chain was identified during a study of T cell responses to AZD1222 COVID-19 vaccine. TCRdb keeps only in-frame clones here, not all; method: immunoSEQ multiplex PCR. The sample lists around 150,000 clones; about 93% were seen once. Overall study results and limits: Donor demographics were predominantly white British with a female majority; clonal diversity may be underestimated. Spike-wide coverage was observed for vaccine-associated CD4 TCRs, with dominant responses at 160-218 and 743-854.

This clone was counted once. Its antigen is still unknown. The CDR3 extends over 13 amino acids. V was clipped by 2 bases and J by 1 base, with 5 bases between them. The J gene is TRBJ1-1, the V gene TRBV12-3 or TRBV12-4; D gene unclear. The source was peripheral blood, collected 28 days after the second AZD1222 dose. The clonotype was recovered from an adult who received the AZD1222 COVID-19 vaccine. CDR3 in amino acids: CASSLSQNTEAFF. The DNA for the CDR3 is TGTGCCAGCAGTTTAAGCCAGAACACTGAAGCTTTCTTT.